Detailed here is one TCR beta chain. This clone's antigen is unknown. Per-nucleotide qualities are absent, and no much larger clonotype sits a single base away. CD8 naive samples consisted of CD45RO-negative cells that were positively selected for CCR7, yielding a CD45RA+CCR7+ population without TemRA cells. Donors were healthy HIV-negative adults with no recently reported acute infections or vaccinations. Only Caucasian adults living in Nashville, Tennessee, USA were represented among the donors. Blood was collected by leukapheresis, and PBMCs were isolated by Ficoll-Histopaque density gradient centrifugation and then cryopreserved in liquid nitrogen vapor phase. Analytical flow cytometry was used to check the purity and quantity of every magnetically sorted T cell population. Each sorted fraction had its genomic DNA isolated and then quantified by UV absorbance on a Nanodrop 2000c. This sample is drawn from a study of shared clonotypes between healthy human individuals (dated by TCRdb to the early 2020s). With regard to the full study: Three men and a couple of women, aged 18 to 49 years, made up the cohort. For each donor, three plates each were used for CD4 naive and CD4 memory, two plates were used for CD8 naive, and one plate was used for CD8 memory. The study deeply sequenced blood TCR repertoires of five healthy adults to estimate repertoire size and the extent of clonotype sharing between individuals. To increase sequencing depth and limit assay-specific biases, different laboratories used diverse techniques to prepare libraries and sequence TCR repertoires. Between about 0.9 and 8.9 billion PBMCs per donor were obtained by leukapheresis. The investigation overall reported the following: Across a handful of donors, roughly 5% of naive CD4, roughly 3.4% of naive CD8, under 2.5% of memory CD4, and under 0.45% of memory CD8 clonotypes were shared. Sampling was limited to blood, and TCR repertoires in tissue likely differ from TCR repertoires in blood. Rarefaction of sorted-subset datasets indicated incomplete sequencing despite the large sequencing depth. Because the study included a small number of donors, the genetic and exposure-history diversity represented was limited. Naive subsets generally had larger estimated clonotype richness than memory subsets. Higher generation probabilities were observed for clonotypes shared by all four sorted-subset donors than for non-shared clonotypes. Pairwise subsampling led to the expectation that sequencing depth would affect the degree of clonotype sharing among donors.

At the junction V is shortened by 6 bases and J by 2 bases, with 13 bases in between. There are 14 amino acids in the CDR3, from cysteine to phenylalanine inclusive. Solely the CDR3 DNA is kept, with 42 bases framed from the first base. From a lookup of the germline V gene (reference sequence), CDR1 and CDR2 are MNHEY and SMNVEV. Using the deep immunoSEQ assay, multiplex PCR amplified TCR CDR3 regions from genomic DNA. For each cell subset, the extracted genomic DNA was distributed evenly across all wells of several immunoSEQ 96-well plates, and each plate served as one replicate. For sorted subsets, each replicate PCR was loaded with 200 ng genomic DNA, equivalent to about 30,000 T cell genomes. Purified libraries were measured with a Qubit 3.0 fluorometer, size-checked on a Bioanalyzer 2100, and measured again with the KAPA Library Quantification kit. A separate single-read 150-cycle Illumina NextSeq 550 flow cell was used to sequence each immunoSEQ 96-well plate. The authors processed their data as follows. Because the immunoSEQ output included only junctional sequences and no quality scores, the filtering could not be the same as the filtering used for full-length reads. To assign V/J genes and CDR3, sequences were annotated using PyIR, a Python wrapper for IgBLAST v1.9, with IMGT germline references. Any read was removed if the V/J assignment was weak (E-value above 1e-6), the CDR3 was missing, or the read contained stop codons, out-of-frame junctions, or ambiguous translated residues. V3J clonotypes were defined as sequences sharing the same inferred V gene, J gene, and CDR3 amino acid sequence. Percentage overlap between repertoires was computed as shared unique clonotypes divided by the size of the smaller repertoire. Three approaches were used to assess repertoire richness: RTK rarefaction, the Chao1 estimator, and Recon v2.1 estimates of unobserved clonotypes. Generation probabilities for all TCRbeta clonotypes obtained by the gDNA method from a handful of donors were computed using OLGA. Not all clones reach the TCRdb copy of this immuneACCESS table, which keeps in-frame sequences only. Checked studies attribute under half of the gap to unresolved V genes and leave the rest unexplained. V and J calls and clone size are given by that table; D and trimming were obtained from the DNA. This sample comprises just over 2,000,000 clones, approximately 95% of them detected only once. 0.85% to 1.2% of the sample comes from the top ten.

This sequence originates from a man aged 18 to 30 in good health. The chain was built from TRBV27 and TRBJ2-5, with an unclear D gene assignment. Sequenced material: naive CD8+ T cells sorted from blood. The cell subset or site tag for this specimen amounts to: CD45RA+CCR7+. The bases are TGTGCCAGCAGCCCCTGGCACGGGCAAGAGACCCAGTACTTC. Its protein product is CASSPWHGQETQYF.